The clone carrying this TCR beta chain has more than one count but fewer than ten. Its antigen is not known. The data derive from a study of T-cell memory formation after mild COVID-19. Study in general: The TCR clusters were mostly specific to one donor. Study-wide findings and caveats: The pre-infection memory compartment contained some responding clones, suggesting cross-reactive memory joined. CM and EM subsets held most contracting CD4+ clones; EMRA held CD8+ ones. The SARS-CoV-2 specificity of second-wave clones reaching peak at day 37 remained unverified.

Deletions cut 0 bases from V and 15 bases from J, with 18 bases between. The germline CDR1 and CDR2 sequences are LGHDT and YNNKEL (reference sequence). The CDR3 has 14 amino acids. TCRdb itself ran the 5' RACE reads through MiXCR, one entry per CDR3 protein. The sample includes about 50,000 distinct CDR3 sequences, about 7.3% of them seen just once. The source of this sequence is a man younger than 35 who had mild COVID-19 (a few samples of this study predate the infection). Cell type and time point are not known. V usage is TRBV3-1 and J usage is TRBJ2-1; D is unresolved. The sequencing sample was made of PBMCs or a T cell subset sorted from them (not recorded which). The CDR3 coding sequence is TGTGCCAGCAGCCAAGATGAAGGTAGATGGCGTCCGTTCTTC. Protein product: CASSQDEGRWRPFF.